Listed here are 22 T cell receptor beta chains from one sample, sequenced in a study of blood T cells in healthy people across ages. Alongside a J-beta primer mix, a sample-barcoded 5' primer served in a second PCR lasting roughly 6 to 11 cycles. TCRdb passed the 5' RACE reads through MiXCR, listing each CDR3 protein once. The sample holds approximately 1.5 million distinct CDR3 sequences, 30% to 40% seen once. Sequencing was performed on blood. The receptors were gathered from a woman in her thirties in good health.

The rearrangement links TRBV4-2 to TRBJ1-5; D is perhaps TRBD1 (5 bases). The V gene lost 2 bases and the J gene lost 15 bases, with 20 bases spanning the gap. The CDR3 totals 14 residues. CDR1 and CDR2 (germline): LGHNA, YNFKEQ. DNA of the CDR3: TGTGCCAGCAGCCAAAGGAGGGGAGAGGGGATTTTGCATTTT. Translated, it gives CASSQRRGEGILHF.

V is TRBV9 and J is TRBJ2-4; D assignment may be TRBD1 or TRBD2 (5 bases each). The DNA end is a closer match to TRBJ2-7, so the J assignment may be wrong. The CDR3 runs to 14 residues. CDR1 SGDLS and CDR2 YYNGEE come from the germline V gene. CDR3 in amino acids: CASRYLGVSYEQYF. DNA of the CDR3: TGTGCCAGCAGGTACCTGGGGGTATCCTACGAGCAGTACTTC.

The CDR3, as DNA: TGTGCCAGCAGCAAAGTAGGAAGGCTGCAGAGCTTCTACGAGCAGTACTTC. Encoded protein: CASSKVGRLQSFYEQYF. The V and J genes are TRBV21-1 and TRBJ2-7. TRBV21-1 is described as a pseudogene. This CDR3 has 17 amino acids.

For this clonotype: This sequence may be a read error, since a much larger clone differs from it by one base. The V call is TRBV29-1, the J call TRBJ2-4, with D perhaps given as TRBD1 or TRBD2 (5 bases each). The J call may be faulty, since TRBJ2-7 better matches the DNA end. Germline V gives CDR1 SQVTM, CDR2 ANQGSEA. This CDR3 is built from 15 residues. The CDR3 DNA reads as TGCAGCGTTGCGGTAGAGGGCAGGGCAAGTTACGAGCAGTACTTC. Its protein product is CSVAVEGRASYEQYF.

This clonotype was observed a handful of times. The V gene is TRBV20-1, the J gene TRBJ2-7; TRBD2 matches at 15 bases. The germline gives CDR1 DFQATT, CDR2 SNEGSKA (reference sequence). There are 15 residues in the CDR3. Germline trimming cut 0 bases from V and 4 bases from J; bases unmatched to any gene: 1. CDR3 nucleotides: TGCAGTGCTAGAGACGGGACTAGCGGGAGGTACGAGCAGTACTTC. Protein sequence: CSARDGTSGRYEQYF.

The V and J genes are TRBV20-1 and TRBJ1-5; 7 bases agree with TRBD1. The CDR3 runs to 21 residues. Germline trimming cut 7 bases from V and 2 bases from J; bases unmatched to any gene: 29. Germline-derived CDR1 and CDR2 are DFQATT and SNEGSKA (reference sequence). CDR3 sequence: CSVSPSALDRQGTERNQPQHF. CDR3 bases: TGCAGTGTTAGCCCCTCCGCCCTGGACAGACAGGGCACCGAACGCAATCAGCCCCAGCATTTT.

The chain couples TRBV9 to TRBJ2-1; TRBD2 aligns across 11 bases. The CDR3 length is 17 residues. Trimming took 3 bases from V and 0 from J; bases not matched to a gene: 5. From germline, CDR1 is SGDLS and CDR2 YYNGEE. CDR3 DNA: TGTGCCAGCAGCGCTACTAGCGGGAGAAGCTCCTACAATGAGCAGTTCTTC. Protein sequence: CASSATSGRSSYNEQFF. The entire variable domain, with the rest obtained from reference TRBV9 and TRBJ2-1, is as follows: DSGVTQTPKHLITATGQRVTLRCSPRSGDLSVYWYQQSLDQGLQFLIQYYNGEERAKGNILERFSAQQFPDLHSELNLSSLELGDSALYFCASSATSGRSSYNEQFFGPGTRLTVL.

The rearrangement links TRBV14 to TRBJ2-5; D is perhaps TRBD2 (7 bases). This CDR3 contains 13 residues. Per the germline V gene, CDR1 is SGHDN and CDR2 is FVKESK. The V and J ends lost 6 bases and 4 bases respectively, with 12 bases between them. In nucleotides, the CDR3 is TGTGCCAGCAGTCGGGGGGCCGCAGAGACCCAGTACTTC. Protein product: CASSRGAAETQYF.

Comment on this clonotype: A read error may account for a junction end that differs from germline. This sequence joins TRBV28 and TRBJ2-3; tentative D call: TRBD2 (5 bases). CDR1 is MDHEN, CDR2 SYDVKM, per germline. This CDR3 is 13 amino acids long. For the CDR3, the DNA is TGTGCCAGCAGTGGCCAGACTATGCCGAGGGCGGATTTT. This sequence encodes CASSGQTMPRADF.

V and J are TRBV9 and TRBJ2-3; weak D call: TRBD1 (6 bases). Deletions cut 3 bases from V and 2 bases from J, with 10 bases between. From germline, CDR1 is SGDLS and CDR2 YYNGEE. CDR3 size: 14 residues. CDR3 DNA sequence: TGTGCCAGCAGCGCGGACAGCGTCACAGATACGCAGTATTTT. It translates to CASSADSVTDTQYF.

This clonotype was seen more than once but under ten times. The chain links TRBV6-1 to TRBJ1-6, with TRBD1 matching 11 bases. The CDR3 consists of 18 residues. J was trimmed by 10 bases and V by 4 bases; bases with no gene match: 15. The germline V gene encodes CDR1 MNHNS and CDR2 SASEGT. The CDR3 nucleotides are TGTGCCAGCAGTGTACCCTCTGGACAGGGGGCTGACTGGTCACCCCTCCACTTT. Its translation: CASSVPSGQGADWSPLHF.

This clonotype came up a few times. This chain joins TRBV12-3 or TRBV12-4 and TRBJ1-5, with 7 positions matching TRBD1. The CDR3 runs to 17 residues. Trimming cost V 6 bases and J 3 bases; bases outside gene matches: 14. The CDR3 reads CASSLRDRTGDNQPQHF. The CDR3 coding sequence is TGTGCCAGCAGCCTCAGGGATCGTACAGGGGACAATCAGCCCCAGCATTTT.

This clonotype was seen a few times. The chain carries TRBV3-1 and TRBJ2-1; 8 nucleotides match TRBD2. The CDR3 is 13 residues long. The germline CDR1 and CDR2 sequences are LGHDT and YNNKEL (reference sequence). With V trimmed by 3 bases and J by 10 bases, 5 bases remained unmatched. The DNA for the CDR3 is TGTGCCAGCAGCCAGAACCCTAGCGGGGAGCAGTTCTTC. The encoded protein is CASSQNPSGEQFF.

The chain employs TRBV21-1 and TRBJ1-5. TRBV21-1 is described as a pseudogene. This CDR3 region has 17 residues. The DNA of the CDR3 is TGTGCCAGCAGTAAGGGGGCCGACTTTCTTAGCAATCAGCCCCAGCATTTT. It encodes CASSKGADFLSNQPQHF.

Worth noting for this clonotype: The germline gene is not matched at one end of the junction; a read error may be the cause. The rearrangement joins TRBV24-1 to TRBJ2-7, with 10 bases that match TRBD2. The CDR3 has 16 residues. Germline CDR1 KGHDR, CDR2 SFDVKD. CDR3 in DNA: TGTGCCACCAGTGAAAAAAAGCGGGAGGGAACCTACGGGCAGTACTTC. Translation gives CATSEKKREGTYGQYF.

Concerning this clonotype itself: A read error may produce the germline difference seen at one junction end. This CDR3 reads CAWSVFGGSGTDAQYF. DNA for the CDR3: TGCGCCTGGAGTGTATTTGGTGGGAGCGGCACAGATGCGCAGTATTTT. The chain combines TRBV30 with TRBJ2-3; the D gene is possibly TRBD2 (5 bases). This CDR3 region has 16 residues. Germline CDR1 and CDR2: GTSNPN and SVGIG (reference sequence).

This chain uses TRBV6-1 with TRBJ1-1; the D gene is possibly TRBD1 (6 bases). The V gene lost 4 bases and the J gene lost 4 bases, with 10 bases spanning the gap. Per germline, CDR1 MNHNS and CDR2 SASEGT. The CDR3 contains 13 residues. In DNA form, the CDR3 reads TGTGCCAGCAGTGGGACAGCGGCCACTGAAGCTTTCTTT. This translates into CASSGTAATEAFF.

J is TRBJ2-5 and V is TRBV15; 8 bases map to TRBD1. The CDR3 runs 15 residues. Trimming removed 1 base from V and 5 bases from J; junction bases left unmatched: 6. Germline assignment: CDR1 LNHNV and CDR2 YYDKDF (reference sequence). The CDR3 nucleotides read TGTGCCACCAGCAGAGCGCAGGGGGCATGGGAGACCCAGTACTTC. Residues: CATSRAQGAWETQYF.

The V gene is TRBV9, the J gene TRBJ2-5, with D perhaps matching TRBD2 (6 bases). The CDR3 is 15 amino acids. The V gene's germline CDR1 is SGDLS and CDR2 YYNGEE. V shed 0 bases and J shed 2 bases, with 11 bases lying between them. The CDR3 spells CASSVEGLLQETQYF. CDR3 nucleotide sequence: TGTGCCAGCAGCGTAGAGGGACTGCTGCAAGAGACCCAGTACTTC.

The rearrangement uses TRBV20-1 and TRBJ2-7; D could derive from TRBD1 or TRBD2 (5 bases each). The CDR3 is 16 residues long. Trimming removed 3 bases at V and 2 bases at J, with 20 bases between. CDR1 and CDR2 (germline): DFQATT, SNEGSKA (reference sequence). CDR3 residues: CSASSPEGLLPYEQYF. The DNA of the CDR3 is TGCAGTGCTAGCTCACCCGAGGGGTTGTTACCCTACGAGCAGTACTTC.

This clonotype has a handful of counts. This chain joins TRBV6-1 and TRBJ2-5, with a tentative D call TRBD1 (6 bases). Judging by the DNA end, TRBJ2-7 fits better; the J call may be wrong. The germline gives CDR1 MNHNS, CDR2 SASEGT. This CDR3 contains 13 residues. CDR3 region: CASSRTDAYEQYF. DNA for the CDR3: TGTGCCAGCAGCCGGACAGACGCGTACGAGCAGTACTTC.

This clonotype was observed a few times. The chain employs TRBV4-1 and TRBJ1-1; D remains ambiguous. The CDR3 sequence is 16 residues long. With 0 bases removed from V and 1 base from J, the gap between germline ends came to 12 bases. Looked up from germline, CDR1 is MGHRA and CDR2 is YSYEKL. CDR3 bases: TGCGCCAGCAGCCAAGACACTCACGGGGAGAACACTGAAGCTTTCTTT. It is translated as CASSQDTHGENTEAFF.